One sample yielded the 19 T cell receptor beta chains listed below, sequenced in a study of T cell changes during pregnancy in multiple sclerosis. Profiling relied on immunoSEQ multiplex PCR, and the TCRdb table lists in-frame clones only, not all of them. Of about 97,000 clones detected, 75% to 95% appear once; the ten largest clones hold about 2.9%. Material: peripheral blood, obtained in the second trimester of pregnancy. Receptors originate from a female donor with multiple sclerosis, enrolled in a pregnancy study.

This chain uses TRBV5-1 with TRBJ1-4, with 8 bases matching TRBD1. The germline CDR1 and CDR2 sequences are SGHRS and YFSETQ. This CDR3 has 14 residues. The J segment lost 4 bases and the V segment lost 3 bases, leaving 2 bases of the junction unmatched. CDR3 amino acids: CASSWTGHNEKLFF. The CDR3 DNA sequence: TGCGCCAGCAGCTGGACAGGGCATAATGAAAAACTGTTTTTT.

V is TRBV5-1 and J is TRBJ2-5; 14 bases are shared with TRBD2. The V gene's germline CDR1 is SGHRS and CDR2 YFSETQ. V lost 3 bases to trimming and J lost 5 bases; unmatched junction nucleotides: 6. The CDR3 extends over 16 amino acids. CDR3 region: CASSSGLAGELETQYF. The CDR3 DNA is TGCGCCAGCAGCTCGGGACTAGCGGGAGAGTTGGAGACCCAGTACTTC.

The CDR3 DNA is TGTGCCAGCAGCCCGGGGGGGGGCTGGGAGACCCAGTACTTC. Amino acid sequence: CASSPGGGWETQYF. V is TRBV7-9 and J is TRBJ2-5, with 8 nucleotides matching TRBD2. The ends lost 5 bases at V and 5 bases at J; junction bases unmatched: 7. This CDR3 spans 14 amino acids. CDR1 is SEHNR and CDR2 is FQNEAQ in the germline V gene (reference sequence).

This clone was counted only a few times. The genes are TRBV28 and TRBJ1-1; no clear D gene. Trimming shortened V by 4 bases and J by 1 base, and 7 bases separated the two germline ends. The CDR3 is 13 residues long. CDR1 MDHEN and CDR2 SYDVKM come from the germline V gene. The CDR3 sequence: CASSYNRNTEAFF. DNA of the CDR3: TGTGCCAGCAGTTACAACAGGAACACTGAAGCTTTCTTT.

The genes are TRBV9 and TRBJ2-7, with TRBD1 matching over 7 bases. CDR3 size: 14 residues. The V segment lost 2 bases and the J segment 2 bases; nucleotides outside the gene matches: 4. Germline CDR1 is SGDLS and CDR2 is YYNGEE. The CDR3 DNA follows: TGTGCCAGCAGCGTTACGGACAGGCCCTACGAGCAGTACTTC. It encodes CASSVTDRPYEQYF.

The V and J genes are TRBV5-4 and TRBJ2-1; 7 positions agree with TRBD2. V was pared by 3 bases and J by 6 bases, with 12 bases of the junction left unmatched. The CDR3 runs to 16 residues. Germline-derived CDR1 and CDR2 are SGHNT and YYREEE (reference sequence). CDR3 sequence reads: CASSSESGLNGNEQFF. As DNA, the CDR3 is TGTGCCAGCAGCTCGGAATCGGGACTAAACGGCAATGAGCAGTTCTTC.

The genes are TRBV4-1 and TRBJ1-3; the D is unclear. Germline CDR1 MGHRA, CDR2 YSYEKL. The CDR3 has 15 amino acids. Between the trimmed V and J ends, which lost 3 bases and 2 bases, there was a span of 11 bases. The CDR3 sequence: CASSHGEAPGNTIYF. The CDR3 DNA reads as TGCGCCAGCAGCCATGGGGAGGCCCCTGGAAACACCATATATTTT.

The gene calls are TRBV6-5 and TRBJ2-1, with TRBD1 as a possible D gene (6 bases). V lost 7 bases and J 3 bases, leaving 16 bases between the germline ends. The CDR3 sequence is 15 residues long. Germline V CDR1 and CDR2: MNHEY, SVGAGI. DNA of the CDR3: TGTGCCAGCACCGCCCTCGCGACAGGCTACAATGAGCAGTTCTTC. It specifies CASTALATGYNEQFF.

V and J are TRBV30 and TRBJ1-4; 7 bases map to TRBD1. The CDR3 has 16 residues. J gave up 6 bases and V 0 bases, and 10 bases lay outside the gene matches. Per germline, CDR1 GTSNPN and CDR2 SVGIG (reference sequence). As DNA, the CDR3 is TGTGCCTGGAGTGTACTGCGAGGGGGCGCGGATGAAAAACTGTTTTTT. This sequence encodes CAWSVLRGGADEKLFF.

This clone was seen more than once but under ten times. The chain joins TRBV19 to TRBJ1-2; 10 bases map to TRBD1. The CDR3 is made up of 15 amino acids. V was clipped by 3 bases and J by 5 bases; unmatched bases: 6. The germline V gene encodes CDR1 LNHDA and CDR2 SQIVND (reference sequence). The CDR3 sequence: CASSIPDRGRYGYTF. The CDR3 DNA sequence: TGTGCCAGTAGTATCCCGGACAGGGGGAGGTATGGCTACACCTTC.

This sequence joins TRBV6-4 and TRBJ2-1, with 11 bases fitting TRBD2. This CDR3 has 16 amino acids. Germline assignment: CDR1 MRHNA and CDR2 SNTAGT. V trimming: 5 bases; J trimming: 2 bases; junction bases outside the gene matches: 5. This CDR3 is CASSTTSGRAYNEQFF. The CDR3, as DNA: TGTGCCAGCAGTACCACTAGCGGGAGAGCCTACAATGAGCAGTTCTTC.

The chain has TRBV29-1 and TRBJ2-5; 9 bases fit TRBD1. The germline gives CDR1 SQVTM, CDR2 ANQGSEA. This CDR3 is built from 16 residues. V was pared by 3 bases and J by 4 bases, with 12 bases of the junction left unmatched. The CDR3 spells CSVEGPGTGLGETQYF. For the CDR3, the DNA is TGCAGCGTTGAGGGCCCCGGGACAGGGTTAGGAGAGACCCAGTACTTC.

The chain uses TRBV19 and TRBJ1-5; 9 bases fit TRBD1. Germline CDR1 reads LNHDA; CDR2 reads SQIVND (reference sequence). Trimming removed 5 bases from V and 3 bases from J; junction bases left unmatched: 17. CDR3 length: 19 amino acids. The CDR3 DNA reads as TGTGCCAGTAGTCAATATACACCCGGACAGGGGCTCATCAATCAGCCCCAGCATTTT. Residues: CASSQYTPGQGLINQPQHF.

The rearrangement uses TRBV7-8 and TRBJ2-2; D is perhaps TRBD1 (5 bases). Germline CDR1 reads SGHVS; CDR2 reads FQNEAQ. The CDR3 consists of 14 residues. V shed 4 bases and J shed 6 bases, with 12 bases lying between them. The CDR3 loop reads CASSYRQSSGELFF. The CDR3 DNA reads as TGTGCCAGCAGCTACAGACAGTCATCCGGGGAGCTGTTTTTT.

This clone appeared once. V usage is TRBV27 and J usage is TRBJ2-1, with 7 positions matching TRBD2. The germline CDR1 and CDR2 sequences are MNHEY and SMNVEV (reference sequence). CDR3 length equals 15 residues. V lost 2 bases and J lost 3; bases outside the gene matches: 4. The CDR3, as DNA: TGTGCCAGCAGTTTAGGCACTAGCGTCTACAATGAGCAGTTCTTC. Translating gives CASSLGTSVYNEQFF.

The rearrangement joins TRBV18 to TRBJ2-7; TRBD2 aligns across 9 bases. CDR3 length: 16 amino acids. With V trimmed by 6 bases and J by 0 bases, 9 bases remained unmatched. Germline loops: CDR1 KGHSH, CDR2 LQKENI. CDR3 protein: CASSLIAGDLSYEQYF. CDR3 in DNA: TGTGCCAGCTCGCTCATAGCGGGAGACCTCTCCTACGAGCAGTACTTC.

The chain employs TRBV13 and TRBJ2-7; weak D call: TRBD1 (6 bases). Trimming cost V 0 bases and J 0 bases, with 6 bases left between them. This CDR3 has 14 residues. Germline CDR1 reads PRHDT; CDR2 reads FYEKMQ (reference sequence). DNA of the CDR3: TGTGCCAGCAGCTTAGGAGGGGGCTCCTACGAGCAGTACTTC. As protein: CASSLGGGSYEQYF.

The rearrangement links TRBV5-1 to TRBJ2-7; 15 bases agree with TRBD2. Unmatched junction bases numbered 1, after V lost 2 bases and J lost 4 bases. Germline CDR1 SGHRS, CDR2 YFSETQ. The CDR3 is 15 amino acids. CDR3 bases: TGCGCCAGCAGCTTCGGACTAGCGGGAGGGTACGAGCAGTACTTC. This sequence encodes CASSFGLAGGYEQYF.

The genes are TRBV6-1 and TRBJ2-2; 11 bases match TRBD2. Germline V gene data show CDR1 as MNHNS and CDR2 as SASEGT. This CDR3 region has 13 residues. V was pared by 7 bases and J by 8 bases, with 3 bases of the junction left unmatched. Here the CDR3 reads CASKPSGRGELFF. The CDR3 nucleotides are TGTGCCAGCAAACCTAGCGGGAGGGGGGAGCTGTTTTTT.